The sequence of this T cell receptor (beta chain) was determined in a study of human T cells and chemical hapten exposure. Whole blood that had not been fractionated was the source of extracted total RNA. Unique molecular identifiers were affixed to discrete cDNA molecules within the library. TCRdb reanalysed the 5' RACE reads using MiXCR and keeps one entry per CDR3 protein. This table has roughly 82,000 distinct CDR3 sequences, approximately 15% appearing once. This receptor was taken from a female donor in good health.

The DNA of the CDR3 is TGTGCCATCAGCCGGGGCTTGGAGTACGAGCAGTACTTC. It specifies CAISRGLEYEQYF. The V gene is TRBV10-3, the J gene TRBJ2-7, with D perhaps matching TRBD1 or TRBD2 (5 bases each). Trimming cost V 6 bases and J 4 bases, with 13 bases left between them. This CDR3 is 13 amino acids long. Germline V lookup: CDR1 ENHRY, CDR2 SYGVKD.